Presented here are 17 T cell receptor beta chains from one specimen sequenced in a study of CD8 T cells in Susac syndrome (dated by TCRdb to the late 2010s). Receptor amplification or capture employed the immunoSEQ multiplex PCR assay. RNA was extracted using the RNeasy kit, and roughly 0.5 to 1 microgram was reverse transcribed with random hexamers. The raw public reads went through TCRdb reprocessing: fastp at Q25, MiXCR clone calling, in-frame beta chains kept. Identical CDR3 protein sequences are pooled into one entry, listed with their most common genes and DNA. Across this sample there are more than 80,000 distinct CDR3 sequences, with roughly 94% seen only once. In total, the top ten clones hold about 0.42% of the sample. The sample comprised CD8+ T cells from PBMCs. The source is a human donor with Susac syndrome.

V usage is TRBV6-5 and J usage is TRBJ1-4; D uncertain. This CDR3 is 16 amino acids long. The germline gives CDR1 MNHEY, CDR2 SVGAGI. Between the trimmed V and J ends, which lost 2 bases and 0 bases, there was a span of 10 bases. The CDR3 region has the DNA TGTGCCAGCAGTTACGGTTCGGTGGCAACTAATGAAAAACTGTTTTTT. It is translated as CASSYGSVATNEKLFF.

V gene TRBV18 combines with J gene TRBJ2-5; D gene uncertain. With 6 bases removed from V and 2 bases from J, the gap between germline ends came to 10 bases. Germline CDR1 KGHSH, CDR2 LQKENI. The CDR3 loop spans 13 amino acids. CDR3 region: CASSARRQETQYF. CDR3 nucleotides: TGTGCCAGCTCCGCCCGTAGACAAGAGACCCAGTACTTC.

The chain joins TRBV4-1 to TRBJ2-2; the D gene is possibly TRBD2 (6 bases). Germline V gene sequence: CDR1 MGHRA, CDR2 YSYEKL. V gave up 0 bases and J gave up 5 bases, with 13 bases separating them. This CDR3 contains 16 residues. This chain's CDR3 is CASSQDPGDATGELFF. The CDR3 nucleotides read TGCGCCAGCAGCCAAGATCCGGGGGATGCAACCGGGGAGCTGTTTTTT.

The rearrangement links TRBV20-1 to TRBJ2-7; weak D call: TRBD2 (5 bases). This CDR3 has 12 residues. V was clipped by 0 bases and J by 3 bases, with 6 bases between them. Germline V CDR1 and CDR2: DFQATT, SNEGSKA (reference sequence). CDR3 sequence (DNA): TGCAGTGCTAGAGATCGGGGCTACGAGCAGTACTTC. Translation gives CSARDRGYEQYF.

The V and J genes are TRBV27 and TRBJ2-3, with 12 bases that match TRBD2. This CDR3 comprises 15 residues. V lost 8 bases and J lost 5; bases outside the gene matches: 8. Per germline, CDR1 MNHEY and CDR2 SMNVEV (reference sequence). Here the CDR3 reads CASAPLAGGGDTQYF. The CDR3 DNA reads as TGTGCCAGCGCTCCACTAGCGGGGGGTGGAGATACGCAGTATTTT.

The chain uses TRBV29-1 and TRBJ1-1; D is unclear. CDR1 is SQVTM, CDR2 ANQGSEA, per germline. There are 12 residues in the CDR3. Deletions cut 4 bases from V and 5 bases from J, with 11 bases between. This chain's CDR3 is CSVGQTRTEAFF. DNA of the CDR3: TGCAGCGTTGGGCAGACGAGGACTGAAGCTTTCTTT. The full variable domain, with the rest looked up from reference TRBV29-1 and TRBJ1-1, is SAVISQKPSRDICQRGTSLTIQCQVDSQVTMMFWYRQQPGQSLTLIATANQGSEATYESGFVIDKFPISRPNLTFSTLTVSNMSPEDSSIYLCSVGQTRTEAFFGQGTRLTVV.

This sequence joins TRBV5-1 and TRBJ2-3; D ambiguous. V was pared by 0 bases and J by 0 bases, with 5 bases between. The CDR3 consists of 14 residues. Germline values: CDR1 SGHRS, CDR2 YFSETQ. CDR3 protein: CASSLVGSTDTQYF. CDR3 bases: TGCGCCAGCAGCTTGGTAGGGAGCACAGATACGCAGTATTTT.

CDR3 amino acids: CASRGAGEAFF. DNA for the CDR3: TGTGCCAGCAGAGGTGCTGGTGAAGCTTTCTTT. The chain employs TRBV7-9 and TRBJ1-1; unclear D gene. Between the trimmed V and J ends, which lost 6 bases and 7 bases, there was a span of 9 bases. CDR1 and CDR2 from the germline V gene are SEHNR and FQNEAQ (reference sequence). This CDR3 region has 11 residues.

Only one count was recorded for this clonotype. The chain recombines TRBV4-3 with TRBJ2-5; D is possibly TRBD1 or TRBD2 (6 bases each). This CDR3 is 14 amino acids long. CDR1 and CDR2 (germline): LGHNA, YSLEER. V dropped 1 base and J dropped 5 bases, with 11 bases sitting between them. The CDR3 spells CASSQVGGAETQYF. CDR3 coding DNA: TGCGCCAGCAGCCAAGTGGGGGGCGCGGAGACCCAGTACTTC.

This chain connects TRBV7-8 to TRBJ1-2; D remains ambiguous. V was cut by 1 base and J by 3 bases, with 12 bases left in between. The CDR3 is made up of 15 amino acids. The germline gives CDR1 SGHVS, CDR2 FQNEAQ. CDR3 amino acids: CASSLVEEGDYGYTF. In DNA, the CDR3 is TGTGCCAGCAGCTTAGTCGAGGAGGGAGACTATGGCTACACCTTC.

The chain links TRBV7-9 to TRBJ2-1, with 11 bases matching TRBD1. The J segment lost 7 bases and the V segment lost 2 bases, leaving 7 bases of the junction unmatched. The germline gives CDR1 SEHNR, CDR2 FQNEAQ (reference sequence). CDR3 length equals 16 residues. As DNA, the CDR3 is TGTGCCAGCAGCTTACAAGGACAGGGGGCACGAAATGAGCAGTTCTTC. Translation gives CASSLQGQGARNEQFF.

J is TRBJ2-5 and V is TRBV13, with D perhaps TRBD1 (5 bases). The CDR3 length is 15 residues. The germline V and J ends were trimmed by 1 base and 5 bases, with 14 bases remaining between them. Germline values: CDR1 PRHDT, CDR2 FYEKMQ (reference sequence). The CDR3 loop is CASSLEGQEEETQYF. The CDR3 bases are TGTGCCAGCAGCTTAGAGGGGCAGGAAGAGGAGACCCAGTACTTC.

This rearrangement joins TRBV12-3 or TRBV12-4 to TRBJ2-5, with D possibly being TRBD1 (6 bases). The germline V and J ends were trimmed by 5 bases and 2 bases, with 18 bases remaining between them. The CDR3 totals 16 residues. The CDR3 here is CASSTPDRHLQETQYF. CDR3 bases: TGTGCCAGCAGTACTCCCGACAGGCATCTTCAAGAGACCCAGTACTTC.

The rearrangement joins TRBV5-6 to TRBJ2-3, with 10 bases fitting TRBD1. CDR3 size: 17 residues. V trimming: 0 bases; J trimming: 5 bases; junction bases outside the gene matches: 9. Germline V CDR1 and CDR2: SGHDT, YYEEEE. This CDR3 reads CASSLARDRGFRDTQYF. In DNA form, the CDR3 reads TGTGCCAGCAGCTTGGCACGGGACAGGGGTTTCAGAGATACGCAGTATTTT.

CDR3 in amino acids: CASSPEASYNEQFF. In nucleotides, the CDR3 is TGTGCCAGCAGTCCTGAGGCCAGCTACAATGAGCAGTTCTTC. The V gene is TRBV9, the J gene TRBJ2-1, with no clear D. Trimming removed 5 bases from V and 3 bases from J, with 12 bases in between. This CDR3 comprises 14 residues. Looked up from germline, CDR1 is SGDLS and CDR2 is YYNGEE. Using reference TRBV9 and TRBJ2-1 for the parts outside the CDR3, the full variable domain is DSGVTQTPKHLITATGQRVTLRCSPRSGDLSVYWYQQSLDQGLQFLIQYYNGEERAKGNILERFSAQQFPDLHSELNLSSLELGDSALYFCASSPEASYNEQFFGPGTRLTVL.

This clonotype was recorded once. This chain uses TRBV11-2 with TRBJ1-2; no clear D. The CDR3 covers 15 residues. Trimming cost V 5 bases and J 0 bases, with 13 bases left between them. From germline, CDR1 is SGHAT and CDR2 FQNNGV. CDR3 in amino acids: CASSTGREANYGYTF. The CDR3 bases are TGTGCCAGCAGCACCGGACGGGAAGCTAACTATGGCTACACCTTC.

This clonotype rates as medium-sized (0.01 to 0.1%). This rearrangement joins TRBV2 to TRBJ2-7; D unclear. The V gene's germline CDR1 is SNHLY and CDR2 FYNNEI. The CDR3 runs to 11 residues. V was clipped by 6 bases and J by 0 bases, with 3 bases between them. The CDR3 DNA reads TGTGCCAGCAGCGACTCCTACGAGCAGTACTTC. Its translation is CASSDSYEQYF.